The source of this TCR beta chain is a study of blood T cell repertoires in COVID-19. In the study overall: T cells, B-cell-depleted T cells, or PBMCs supplied cDNA or gDNA.

Germline trimming cut 5 bases from V and 11 bases from J; bases unmatched to any gene: 12. The CDR3 spans 15 residues. CDR1 and CDR2 from the germline V gene are SGHAT and FQNNGV. Authors' analysis steps: Quantification of nucleated cells was approximated via reference gene primer amplification. The data were produced by immunoSEQ multiplex PCR, yet TCRdb's version contains in-frame clones alone and is incomplete. V and J calls and clone size come straight from that table; D and trimming were deduced from the DNA. This sample carries approximately 200,000 clones, about 90% of them seen once, and the ten largest clones take under 2%.

This clonotype was sampled from a man aged 35-49 years with active or convalescent COVID-19. The sequenced material came from peripheral blood. The V and J genes are TRBV11-2 and TRBJ1-4, with TRBD1 matching 9 bases. The CDR3 nucleotides are TGTGCCAGCAGCCCCACGACAGGGGGGAAAGGGAAACTGTTTTTT. Translating gives CASSPTTGGKGKLFF. The whole variable domain, remainder taken from reference TRBV11-2 and TRBJ1-4, is EAGVAQSPRYKIIEKRQSVAFWCNPISGHATLYWYQQILGQGPKLLIQFQNNGVVDDSQLPKDRFSAERLKGVDSTLKIQPAKLEDSAVYLCASSPTTGGKGKLFFGSGTQLSVL.